A selection of T cell receptor beta chains follows, all from one sample in a study of regulatory T cells in long-lasting Graves disease. In TCRdb, the multiplex PCR reads were re-called with MiXCR into one record per CDR3 protein. This sample has 440,000 or so distinct CDR3 sequences, with 15% found just once. These same data were also listed under a study on T cells in Graves' hyperthyroidism and ophthalmopathy.

Sequencing used peripheral blood mononuclear cells (PBMCs), obtained at new diagnosis, from a patient treated with antithyroid drugs. The receptors originated from a woman under 40 with Graves disease. Both conserved end residues are part of each CDR3. The order of the fields is clone size, J gene, V gene, D gene, CDR3 protein, CDR3 DNA. D genes are given only for firm matches. The listing skips clone size in some rows; elsewhere it reads once, few, many or a size class.

many,TRBJ2-1,TRBV11-3,TRBD2,CASSPYGLAVYPRNEQFF,TGTGCCAGCAGCCCTTACGGCCTAGCGGTCTACCCAAGGAATGAGCAGTTCTTC
many,TRBJ2-2,TRBV6-2/TRBV6-3,NA,CASSSYLWTGELFF,TGTGCCAGCAGTTCCTACCTTTGGACCGGGGAGCTGTTTTTT
NA,TRBJ1-4,TRBV28,NA,CASSLSLGTNEKLFF,TGTGCCAGCAGTTTAAGTTTAGGGACGAATGAAAAACTGTTTTTT
many,TRBJ2-7,TRBV18,NA,CASSPSFASASYEQYF,TGTGCCAGCTCACCAAGCTTCGCTAGCGCTTCCTACGAGCAGTACTTC
few,TRBJ2-7,TRBV19,TRBD2,CASSNRGGLADYEQYF,TGTGCCAGTAGTAATCGGGGGGGACTAGCGGACTACGAGCAGTACTTC
many,TRBJ2-7,TRBV11-2,TRBD1,CASRNRDRVHSYEQYF,TGTGCCAGCAGAAACCGGGACAGGGTCCACTCCTACGAGCAGTACTTC
many,TRBJ2-1,TRBV20-1,NA,CSARPLQYNEQFF,TGCAGTGCTAGACCCCTACAATACAATGAGCAGTTCTTC
many,TRBJ1-1,TRBV15,NA,CATSRGEKTLEAFF,TGTGCCACCAGCAGAGGGGAGAAGACCCTTGAAGCTTTCTTT
many,TRBJ2-1,TRBV24-1,TRBD1,CATSDHRQGRAEQFF,TGTGCCACCAGTGATCATAGACAGGGGCGAGCCGAGCAGTTCTTC
many,TRBJ2-7,TRBV7-2,TRBD2,CASSLVASGSHEQYF,TGTGCCAGCAGCTTAGTGGCTAGCGGGAGCCACGAGCAGTACTTC
NA,TRBJ2-7,TRBV5-6,NA,CASSPGTLSSYEQYF,TGTGCCAGCAGCCCCGGGACTCTTAGCTCCTACGAGCAGTACTTC
few,TRBJ2-2,TRBV7-6,TRBD2,CASSLREVGTGELFF,TGTGCCAGCAGCTTGCGGGAGGTCGGCACCGGGGAGCTGTTTTTT
NA,TRBJ2-2,TRBV3-1,TRBD2,CASSQGGGLAGSTGELFF,TGTGCCAGCAGCCAAGGGGGGGGACTAGCGGGATCCACCGGGGAGCTGTTTTTT
many,TRBJ1-2,TRBV6-5,TRBD1,CASSYSEQGNYGYTF,TGTGCCAGCAGTTACTCCGAACAGGGGAACTATGGCTACACCTTC
NA,TRBJ1-2,TRBV3-1,NA,CASSQEGYGYTF,TGTGCCAGCAGCCAAGAAGGGTATGGCTACACCTTC
NA,TRBJ2-7,TRBV29-1,TRBD2,CSVGGLAGGNNEQYF,TGCAGCGTTGGGGGACTAGCGGGAGGGAATAATGAGCAGTACTTC
few,TRBJ1-2,TRBV27,TRBD1,CASSLSTTGIYGYTF,TGTGCCAGCAGTTTATCGACGACAGGGATTTATGGCTACACCTTC
many,TRBJ1-1,TRBV2,NA,CASSDMQGWWGNTEAFF,TGTGCCAGCAGTGACATGCAGGGGTGGTGGGGGAACACTGAAGCTTTCTTT